These 21 T cell receptor beta chains were sequenced from one sample in a study of technical replicates of blood from several donors. TCRdb's table, derived via immunoSEQ multiplex PCR, lists solely in-frame clones and lacks some. The sample includes about 62,000 clones, around nine tenths of them seen just once. What was sequenced was PBMCs. These receptors all come from a human donor in good health. Some clones in this sample may be carry-over from other donors' samples.

This clone was detected once. The gene calls are TRBV2 and TRBJ2-7; possible D gene TRBD1, 5 bases. V lost 8 bases, J lost 1 base, and 12 bases lay in between. Germline CDR1 and CDR2: SNHLY and FYNNEI. This CDR3 is built from 13 residues. CDR3 residues: CASSDSLSYEQYF. The CDR3 DNA reads TGTGCCAGCTCTGACAGCTTATCCTACGAGCAGTACTTC.

The V gene is TRBV23-1, the J gene TRBJ2-4, with 9 bases aligning to TRBD1. TRBV23-1 is an ORF; its function is uncertain. V was clipped by 3 bases and J by 7 bases; unmatched bases: 7. The CDR3 extends over 15 amino acids. The CDR3 loop is CASSHARQGENIQYF. CDR3 DNA: TGCGCCAGCAGTCACGCTAGACAGGGGGAGAACATTCAGTACTTC.

The chain employs TRBV7-6 and TRBJ2-1; 7 bases are shared with TRBD1. Germline CDR1 is SGHVS and CDR2 is FNYEAQ. With 4 bases clipped from V and 3 bases from J, the junction kept 6 bases outside the gene matches. This CDR3 is built from 15 residues. The CDR3 DNA reads TGTGCCAGCAGCTGGGGGACAGAATTCTACAATGAGCAGTTCTTC. Encoded protein: CASSWGTEFYNEQFF.

The chain carries TRBV7-8 and TRBJ2-3; D is ambiguous. CDR1 and CDR2 from the germline V gene are SGHVS and FQNEAQ. This CDR3 has 12 amino acids. V was shortened by 0 bases and J by 6 bases, with 4 bases between the two germline ends. This CDR3 is CASSLASDTQYF. CDR3 nucleotides: TGTGCCAGCAGCTTAGCATCTGATACGCAGTATTTT.

The chain uses TRBV6-5 and TRBJ1-6, with D unclear. V lost 6 bases and J 10 bases, leaving 16 bases between the germline ends. This CDR3 has 14 residues. Germline loops: CDR1 MNHEY, CDR2 SVGAGI. CDR3 in DNA: TGTGCCAGCAGCAAACTTAAAGCGAAGTCACCCCTCCACTTT. Encoded protein: CASSKLKAKSPLHF.

The chain has TRBV4-1 and TRBJ2-7; D is perhaps TRBD2 (5 bases). Deletions cut 1 base from V and 0 bases from J, with 16 bases between. CDR3 length: 17 amino acids. Germline V lookup: CDR1 MGHRA, CDR2 YSYEKL. The CDR3 protein is CASSQVRPAGLSYEQYF. DNA for the CDR3: TGCGCCAGCAGCCAAGTCAGGCCCGCCGGACTCTCCTACGAGCAGTACTTC.

The rearrangement uses TRBV19 and TRBJ2-3, with 12 nucleotides matching TRBD2. Germline CDR1 LNHDA, CDR2 SQIVND (reference sequence). The CDR3 loop spans 15 amino acids. J gave up 4 bases and V 6 bases, and 5 bases lay outside the gene matches. CDR3 coding DNA: TGTGCCAGTAGGCGGCTAGCGGGGGGGCCAGATACGCAGTATTTT. It specifies CASRRLAGGPDTQYF.

The gene calls are TRBV4-2 and TRBJ2-5, with 11 bases lining up with TRBD2. Germline CDR1 and CDR2: LGHNA and YNFKEQ. V shed 2 bases and J 2 bases; nucleotides not matched to a gene: 7. The CDR3 runs to 17 residues. The CDR3 protein is CASSQTGLAEQQETQYF. The CDR3 nucleotides are TGTGCCAGCAGCCAAACGGGACTAGCGGAGCAACAAGAGACCCAGTACTTC.

V and J are TRBV4-3 and TRBJ2-2; D ambiguous. Trimming cost V 1 base and J 1 base, with 7 bases left between them. The V gene's germline CDR1 is LGHNA and CDR2 YSLEER. The CDR3 totals 15 residues. The CDR3: CASSQGDLNTGELFF. CDR3 nucleotide sequence: TGCGCCAGCAGCCAAGGAGATTTGAACACCGGGGAGCTGTTTTTT.

The chain carries TRBV10-3 and TRBJ1-2; tentatively, D is TRBD1 (5 bases). There are 12 residues in the CDR3. Germline CDR1 reads ENHRY; CDR2 reads SYGVKD. V lost 5 bases, J lost 7 bases, and 11 bases lay in between. The CDR3 nucleotides are TGTGCCATCAGTCCCGACAGTTTTGGCTACACCTTC. Protein: CAISPDSFGYTF.

The J gene is TRBJ2-7, the V gene TRBV7-9; 7 nucleotides line up with TRBD1. The junction had 9 bases not matched to a gene; V was cut back by 4 bases and J by 0 bases. The germline CDR1 and CDR2 sequences are SEHNR and FQNEAQ (reference sequence). CDR3 length: 16 residues. The CDR3 here is CASSSTGDRDSYEQYF. The CDR3 coding sequence is TGTGCCAGCAGCTCAACAGGCGACAGGGACTCCTACGAGCAGTACTTC.

The chain carries TRBV27 and TRBJ2-7; no clear D. CDR3 length equals 13 residues. CDR1 MNHEY and CDR2 SMNVEV come from the germline V gene (reference sequence). Trimming shortened V by 5 bases and J by 0 bases, and 8 bases separated the two germline ends. CDR3 loop: CASSLQHSYEQYF. CDR3 sequence (DNA): TGTGCCAGCAGTCTACAGCACTCCTACGAGCAGTACTTC.

The rearrangement uses TRBV7-2 and TRBJ1-2; D remains ambiguous. Looked up from germline, CDR1 is SGHTA and CDR2 is FQGNSA. This CDR3 comprises 15 residues. V dropped 0 bases and J dropped 0 bases, with 8 bases sitting between them. The CDR3 DNA reads as TGTGCCAGCAGCTTAGCGCTAACAGCTAACTATGGCTACACCTTC. This gives the protein CASSLALTANYGYTF.

The J gene is TRBJ2-7, the V gene TRBV19; 11 bases match TRBD2. The V and J ends lost 5 bases and 4 bases, in that order; junction bases with no gene match: 4. The CDR3 spans 14 residues. CDR1 is LNHDA and CDR2 is SQIVND in the germline V gene (reference sequence). CDR3 amino acids: CASSVSGGAYEQYF. Here the CDR3 DNA reads TGTGCCAGTAGTGTTAGCGGGGGGGCTTACGAGCAGTACTTC. Combining the CDR3 with reference TRBV19 and TRBJ2-7 gives the whole variable domain DGGITQSPKYLFRKEGQNVTLSCEQNLNHDAMYWYRQDPGQGLRLIYYSQIVNDFQKGDIAEGYSVSREKKESFPLTVTSAQKNPTAFYLCASSVSGGAYEQYFGPGTRLTVT.

The V call is TRBV18, the J call TRBJ1-5; tentative D call: TRBD1 (6 bases). Looked up from germline, CDR1 is KGHSH and CDR2 is LQKENI. V shed 4 bases and J shed 0 bases, with 22 bases lying between them. The CDR3 extends over 19 amino acids. The CDR3 sequence is CASSQSQQGRIGSNQPQHF. DNA of the CDR3: TGTGCCAGCTCACAAAGCCAACAGGGTCGAATAGGTAGCAATCAGCCCCAGCATTTT.

J is TRBJ2-3 and V is TRBV29-1; 9 nucleotides match TRBD2. This CDR3 has 13 residues. In germline, CDR1 is SQVTM, CDR2 ANQGSEA. The V and J ends lost 7 bases and 2 bases, in that order; junction bases with no gene match: 4. The CDR3 nucleotides are TGCAGCGGGAGCGGGAGGTTCACAGATACGCAGTATTTT. It yields the protein CSGSGRFTDTQYF.

The chain joins TRBV14 to TRBJ2-3; 10 bases are a match to TRBD2. J lost 6 bases, V lost 2 bases, and 8 bases had no gene match. The germline V gene has CDR1 SGHDN and CDR2 FVKESK. The CDR3 totals 16 residues. The CDR3 region is CASSQTAGGPLDTQYF. DNA for the CDR3: TGTGCCAGCAGCCAAACAGCGGGAGGGCCATTGGATACGCAGTATTTT.

This chain connects TRBV7-9 to TRBJ2-7, with a weak D call TRBD1 (6 bases). This CDR3 contains 13 residues. Per germline, CDR1 SEHNR and CDR2 FQNEAQ (reference sequence). The CDR3 nucleotides are TGTGCTTTGGGGGCAGGGAGCTCCTACGAGCAGTACTTC. Protein: CALGAGSSYEQYF.

J is TRBJ1-2 and V is TRBV7-9; weak D call: TRBD1 (6 bases). Germline V CDR1 and CDR2: SEHNR, FQNEAQ (reference sequence). This CDR3 spans 12 amino acids. With 5 bases removed from V and 5 bases from J, the gap between germline ends came to 9 bases. The CDR3 DNA reads as TGTGCCAGCAGCCTACAGGGATATGGCTACACCTTC. Its protein is CASSLQGYGYTF. The variable domain in full, with the rest retrieved from reference TRBV7-9 and TRBJ1-2, is DTGVSQNPRHKITKRGQNVTFRCDPISEHNRLYWYRQTLGQGPEFLTYFQNEAQLEKSRLLSDRFSAERPKGSFSTLEIQRTEQGDSAMYLCASSLQGYGYTFGSGTRLTVV.

The rearrangement links TRBV4-2 to TRBJ1-1; possibly TRBD1 for D (5 bases). The V and J ends lost 4 bases and 3 bases respectively, with 12 bases between them. The CDR3 consists of 14 residues. Germline V gene lookup returns CDR1 LGHNA and CDR2 YNFKEQ. For the CDR3, the DNA is TGTGCCAGCAGCCCCACCGGGGGGGACACTGAAGCTTTCTTT. Protein: CASSPTGGDTEAFF.

The gene calls are TRBV5-6 and TRBJ1-2; 10 bases agree with TRBD1. Germline V gives CDR1 SGHDT, CDR2 YYEEEE. The J segment lost 4 bases and the V segment lost 2 bases, leaving 2 bases of the junction unmatched. The CDR3 totals 14 residues. CDR3 DNA sequence: TGTGCCAGCAGCTTAGACAGGGGGCCCTATGGCTACACCTTC. Translating gives CASSLDRGPYGYTF. The full variable domain, with the rest looked up from reference TRBV5-6 and TRBJ1-2, is DAGVTQSPTHLIKTRGQQVTLRCSPKSGHDTVSWYQQALGQGPQFIFQYYEEEERQRGNFPDRFSGHQFPNYSSELNVNALLLGDSALYLCASSLDRGPYGYTFGSGTRLTVV.